This T cell receptor beta chain was observed in a study of CD8 T cells in Susac syndrome. The study, taken as a whole, reports: The TCR sequencing and HLA analysis in the study involved a relatively small number of individuals, as the study acknowledged.

The V gene's germline CDR1 is PRHDT and CDR2 FYEKMQ (reference sequence). This CDR3 comprises 16 residues. Trimming cost V 4 bases and J 4 bases; bases outside gene matches: 5. Notes on this clonotype: What it recognizes is unknown.

Roughly 0.45 to 1 ug RNA was reverse transcribed with random hexamers. Each CDR3 protein gets one entry after TCRdb re-called the immunoSEQ multiplex PCR reads with MiXCR. The sample comprises 150,000 to 200,000 distinct CDR3 sequences, approximately 95% of which are singletons, and 0.16% rests with the top ten. Sequenced input: CD8+ T cells from PBMCs. This sequence was found in a human donor with multiple sclerosis. V gene TRBV13 combines with J gene TRBJ2-1, with TRBD2 matching 12 bases. CDR3 DNA sequence: TGTGCCAGCAGCTGCTGGACTAGCGGGGAATACAATGAGCAGTTCTTC. Protein: CASSCWTSGEYNEQFF. Full variable domain (missing parts from reference TRBV13 and TRBJ2-1): AAGVIQSPRHLIKEKRETATLKCYPIPRHDTVYWYQQGPGQDPQFLISFYEKMQSDKGSIPDRFSAQQFSDYHSELNMSSLELGDSALYFCASSCWTSGEYNEQFFGPGTRLTVL.